A single sample is the source of the 8 T cell receptor beta chains below, sequenced in a study of beta chain features in type 1 diabetes. Expressed TCRB transcripts were sequenced because the isolated RNA had all been reverse transcribed beforehand. This table comes from immunoSEQ multiplex PCR, and its TCRdb copy is limited to in-frame clones, with some not included. The data contain a few hundred thousand clones, over 11% of them singletons. General study findings and limits: Researchers report that Type 1 diabetes patients had moderately but significantly shorter TCRB CDR3s across all four CD4+ subsets.

These receptors have no known antigen. The sample was naive CD4+ T cells from blood. The source of these receptors is a man under 40 with type 1 diabetes.

This clone occurred a few times. The chain employs TRBV25-1 and TRBJ1-2; TRBD1 is a possible D gene (6 bases). Trimming left V 3 bases short and J 6 bases short, with 17 bases between. In germline, CDR1 is MGHDK, CDR2 SYGVNS. This CDR3 has 15 amino acids. The CDR3 nucleotides read TGTGCCAGCAGTGATTCTAGGGGGGGCGCGGATGGCTACACCTTC. Translated, it gives CASSDSRGGADGYTF.

V and J are TRBV21-1 and TRBJ2-1; the D segment call TRBD2 is taken from the table without a DNA check. TRBV21-1 is recorded as a pseudogene. The CDR3 is made up of 11 amino acids. The CDR3 loop is CASSAGTSCLF. CDR3 coding DNA: TGTGCCAGCAGTGCCGGGACTAGCTGCCTCTTC.

The chain carries TRBV19 and TRBJ1-1; 9 nucleotides line up with TRBD1. Germline V CDR1 and CDR2: LNHDA, SQIVND (reference sequence). This CDR3 has 17 residues. V was clipped by 7 bases and J by 0 bases; unmatched bases: 12. The DNA for the CDR3 is TGTGCCAGTACCGAAATTGGGACAGGGCCGCTGAACACTGAAGCTTTCTTT. Its protein is CASTEIGTGPLNTEAFF.

The table lists this clone with a few counts. The chain couples TRBV30 to TRBJ1-1; tentative D call: TRBD1 (6 bases). The CDR3 sequence is 13 residues long. Trimming removed 5 bases at V and 0 bases at J, with 10 bases between. The V gene's germline CDR1 is GTSNPN and CDR2 SVGIG (reference sequence). This CDR3 reads CAWADRLNTEAFF. The CDR3 DNA reads as TGTGCCTGGGCCGACAGGCTGAACACTGAAGCTTTCTTT. Looking up the rest from reference TRBV30 and TRBJ1-1 gives the full variable domain: SQTIHQWPATLVQPVGSPLSLECTVEGTSNPNLYWYRQAAGRGLQLLFYSVGIGQISSEVPQNLSASRPQDRQFILSSKKLLLSDSGFYLCAWADRLNTEAFFGQGTRLTVV.

CDR3 residues: CASSQPHTGTGTYEQYF. CDR3 sequence (DNA): TGTGCCAGCAGCCAACCCCATACCGGGACAGGGACCTACGAGCAGTACTTC. The rearrangement links TRBV4-2 to TRBJ2-7, with 9 bases fitting TRBD1. The CDR3 has 17 residues. Trimming at V came to 2 bases and at J to 2 bases, leaving 10 bases not matched to a gene. Germline CDR1 and CDR2: LGHNA and YNFKEQ.

This chain connects TRBV10-1 to TRBJ2-7; D may be TRBD1 (5 bases). Trimming stripped 0 bases from V and 5 bases from J, with 14 bases between. Germline values: CDR1 WNHNN, CDR2 SYGVQD (reference sequence). The CDR3 spans 15 residues. The DNA for the CDR3 is TGCGCCAGCAGTGAGTCCGGTTCCCAGGGCCACGAGCAGTACTTC. Amino acids: CASSESGSQGHEQYF.

This clone was counted a few times. The rearrangement joins TRBV18 to TRBJ1-2; D not resolved. Germline V lookup: CDR1 KGHSH, CDR2 LQKENI. Trimming removed 4 bases at V and 3 bases at J, with 12 bases between. The length of the CDR3 is 14 residues. The CDR3 DNA reads as TGTGCCAGCTCACTCTCTGAGGGTGACTATGGCTACACCTTC. This translates into CASSLSEGDYGYTF.

The chain combines TRBV7-7 with TRBJ2-5; 12 bases align to TRBD2. The CDR3 runs 14 residues. Germline-derived CDR1 and CDR2 are SSHAT and FNYEAQ (reference sequence). V lost 5 bases, J lost 4 bases, and 2 bases stayed unmatched. CDR3 DNA sequence: TGTGCCAGCAGCCCGGGACTAGCGGGAGAGACCCAGTACTTC. Translating gives CASSPGLAGETQYF.